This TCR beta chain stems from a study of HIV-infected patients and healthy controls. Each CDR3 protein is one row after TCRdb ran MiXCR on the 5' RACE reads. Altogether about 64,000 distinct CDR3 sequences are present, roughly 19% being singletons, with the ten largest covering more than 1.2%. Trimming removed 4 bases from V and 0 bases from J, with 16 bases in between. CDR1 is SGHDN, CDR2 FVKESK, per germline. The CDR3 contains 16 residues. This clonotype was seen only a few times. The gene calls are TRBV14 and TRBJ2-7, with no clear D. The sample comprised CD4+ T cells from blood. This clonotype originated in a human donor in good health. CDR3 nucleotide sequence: TGTGCCAGCAGCCCCCTCCAGACTTTAACCTCCTACGAGCAGTACTTC. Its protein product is CASSPLQTLTSYEQYF.